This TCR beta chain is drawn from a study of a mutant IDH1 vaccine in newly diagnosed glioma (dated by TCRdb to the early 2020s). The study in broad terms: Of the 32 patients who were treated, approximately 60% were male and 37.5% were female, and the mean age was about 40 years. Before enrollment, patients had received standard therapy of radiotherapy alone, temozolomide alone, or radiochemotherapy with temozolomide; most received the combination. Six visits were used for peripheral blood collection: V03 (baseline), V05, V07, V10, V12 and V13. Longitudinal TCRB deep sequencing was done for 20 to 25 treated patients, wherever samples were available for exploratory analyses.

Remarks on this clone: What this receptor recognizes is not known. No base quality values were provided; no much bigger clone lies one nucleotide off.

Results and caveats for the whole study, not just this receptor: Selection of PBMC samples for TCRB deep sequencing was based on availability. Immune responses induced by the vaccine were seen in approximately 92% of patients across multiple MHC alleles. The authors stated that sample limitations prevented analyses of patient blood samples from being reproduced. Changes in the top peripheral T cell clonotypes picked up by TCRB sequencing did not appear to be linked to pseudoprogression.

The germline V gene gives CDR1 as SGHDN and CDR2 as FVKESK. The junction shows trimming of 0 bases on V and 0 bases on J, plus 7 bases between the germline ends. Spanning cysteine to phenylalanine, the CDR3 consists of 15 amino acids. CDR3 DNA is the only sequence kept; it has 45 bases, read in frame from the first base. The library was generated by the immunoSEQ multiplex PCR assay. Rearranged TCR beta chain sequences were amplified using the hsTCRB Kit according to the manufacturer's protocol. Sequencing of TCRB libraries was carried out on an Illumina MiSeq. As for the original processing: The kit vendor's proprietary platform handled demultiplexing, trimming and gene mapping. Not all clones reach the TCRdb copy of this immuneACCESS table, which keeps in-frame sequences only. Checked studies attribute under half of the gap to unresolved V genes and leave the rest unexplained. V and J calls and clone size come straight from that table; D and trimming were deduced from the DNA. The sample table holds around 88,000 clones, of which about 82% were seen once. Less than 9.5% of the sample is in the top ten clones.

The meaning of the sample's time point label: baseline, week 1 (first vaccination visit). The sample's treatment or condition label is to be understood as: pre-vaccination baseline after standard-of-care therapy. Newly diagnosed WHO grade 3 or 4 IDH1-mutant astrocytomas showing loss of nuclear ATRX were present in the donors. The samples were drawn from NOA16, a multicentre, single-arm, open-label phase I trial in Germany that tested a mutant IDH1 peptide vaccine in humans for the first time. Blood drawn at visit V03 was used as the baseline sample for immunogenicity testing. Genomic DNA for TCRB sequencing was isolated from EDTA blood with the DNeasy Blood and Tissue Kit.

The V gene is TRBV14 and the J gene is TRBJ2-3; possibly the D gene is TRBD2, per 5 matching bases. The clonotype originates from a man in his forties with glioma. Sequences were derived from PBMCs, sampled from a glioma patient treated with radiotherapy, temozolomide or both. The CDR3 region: CASSQERVSTDTQYF. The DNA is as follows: TGTGCCAGCAGCCAAGAGCGGGTCAGCACAGATACGCAGTATTTT.